This T cell receptor beta chain is drawn from a study of blood T cell repertoires in COVID-19. CDR3 length: 17 amino acids. Trimming at V came to 6 bases and at J to 7 bases, leaving 15 bases not matched to a gene. CDR1 and CDR2 (germline): SGHAT, FQNNGV. Sequencing used immunoSEQ multiplex PCR; TCRdb keeps in-frame clones, though not all of them. The repertoire holds under 200,000 clones, with less than 85% as singletons. The chain has TRBV11-2 and TRBJ2-1; 10 nucleotides line up with TRBD1. The clonotype originates from a woman older than 75 with acute or convalescent COVID-19. The sequenced sample was peripheral blood. The CDR3: CASSSASGTGAWNEQFF. CDR3 nucleotides: TGTGCCAGCAGTTCAGCATCGGGGACAGGGGCATGGAATGAGCAGTTCTTC. The complete variable domain, with remaining parts taken from reference TRBV11-2 and TRBJ2-1, reads EAGVAQSPRYKIIEKRQSVAFWCNPISGHATLYWYQQILGQGPKLLIQFQNNGVVDDSQLPKDRFSAERLKGVDSTLKIQPAKLEDSAVYLCASSSASGTGAWNEQFFGPGTRLTVL.